One and the same sample provided the 8 T cell receptor beta chains below, sequenced in a study. TCRdb redid the calling of the 5' RACE reads with MiXCR, one entry per CDR3 protein. The sample contains 6,500 to 8,500 distinct CDR3 sequences, roughly 39% of which appear only once. Sequencing was carried out using memory CD4+ T cells sorted from blood. As to subset: memory CD4+ T cells, CD4+CD45RO+CD25-. The receptors were gathered from a female donor with breast cancer.

In this sample, this clonotype turned up a few times. This rearrangement joins TRBV30 to TRBJ2-3, with 10 bases fitting TRBD2. The CDR3 runs 15 residues. The V segment lost 3 bases and the J segment 1 base; nucleotides outside the gene matches: 4. Per the germline V gene, CDR1 is GTSNPN and CDR2 is SVGIG (reference sequence). Written as DNA, the CDR3 is TGTGCCTGGAGCCCCGGGACTAGCGGCACAGATACGCAGTATTTT. Translated: CAWSPGTSGTDTQYF.

This clonotype has just a few counts. V and J are TRBV5-1 and TRBJ2-3; perhaps TRBD2 as D (5 bases). The CDR3 length is 16 residues. The germline V and J ends were trimmed by 0 bases and 1 base, with 12 bases remaining between them. The germline V gene encodes CDR1 SGHRS and CDR2 YFSETQ. In nucleotides, the CDR3 is TGCGCCAGCAGCTTGGTGCCGGCCGGGGGCACAGATACGCAGTATTTT. It is translated as CASSLVPAGGTDTQYF.

V usage is TRBV29-1 and J usage is TRBJ2-7; possible D gene TRBD2, 5 bases. The CDR3 is made up of 14 amino acids. The germline gives CDR1 SQVTM, CDR2 ANQGSEA. V lost 5 bases, J lost 0 bases, and 14 bases lay in between. In nucleotides, the CDR3 is TGCAGCGTTTTAGTAGCGCTCAGCTCCTACGAGCAGTACTTC. Translation gives CSVLVALSSYEQYF.

For this clonotype: Since no conserved phenylalanine or tryptophan closes the CDR3, a read error is the likely cause. The rearrangement links TRBV4-2 to TRBJ2-1, with D possibly called TRBD1 or TRBD2 (5 bases each). Trimming shortened V by 2 bases and J by 5 bases, and 19 bases separated the two germline ends. The CDR3 covers 17 residues. Per germline, CDR1 LGHNA and CDR2 YNFKEQ. The CDR3 loop reads CASSQLGGGTRDNEQFL. The DNA of the CDR3 is TGTGCCAGCAGCCAACTGGGTGGGGGTACGAGGGACAATGAGCAGTTCCTC.

The chain is built from TRBV18 and TRBJ2-3; 13 bases are shared with TRBD2. V dropped 3 bases and J dropped 13; count of bases not matched to a gene: 13. The length of the CDR3 is 16 residues. Germline lookup yields CDR1 KGHSH and CDR2 LQKENI. In nucleotides, the CDR3 is TGTGCCAGCTCACCGACTGGACTAGCGGGAGTGGCCCAGGAGTATTTT. Its protein product is CASSPTGLAGVAQEYF.

This clonotype was observed a few times. J is TRBJ1-1 and V is TRBV28; maybe TRBD1 (5 bases). This CDR3 is 17 amino acids long. The germline V gene has CDR1 MDHEN and CDR2 SYDVKM. V lost 6 bases and J lost 0, with 20 bases in between. This CDR3 reads CASSRWPGRTMNTEAFF. The CDR3 region has the DNA TGTGCCAGCAGCCGTTGGCCAGGGAGGACTATGAACACTGAAGCTTTCTTT.

This clonotype was picked up one time. The chain links TRBV12-3 or TRBV12-4 to TRBJ2-4; D remains ambiguous. Between the trimmed V and J ends, which lost 5 bases and 5 bases, there was a span of 10 bases. CDR3 length equals 13 residues. CDR3 in amino acids: CASSLKLENIQYF. DNA for the CDR3: TGTGCCAGCAGTCTAAAACTTGAAAACATTCAGTACTTC.

The chain carries TRBV6-6 and TRBJ1-2; perhaps TRBD1 as D (6 bases). Trimming cost V 5 bases and J 0 bases, with 13 bases left between them. The CDR3 spans 15 residues. CDR1 and CDR2 from the germline V gene are MNHNY and SVGAGI (reference sequence). The CDR3 reads CASSASGQTNYGYTF. The CDR3, as DNA: TGTGCCAGCAGTGCGTCCGGACAGACTAACTATGGCTACACCTTC.